This record covers a single TCR beta chain. Its target is unknown. Trimming pared 1 base from V and 4 bases from J, leaving 18 bases between. Per the germline V gene, CDR1 is SGHTA and CDR2 is FQGNSA. This CDR3 has 17 amino acids. Profiled with immunoSEQ multiplex PCR; TCRdb holds only in-frame clones, not every one. Of over 150,000 clones listed, about 88% were seen once; the top ten hold less than 3.5%. This record belongs to a study of T cell responses to AZD1222 COVID-19 vaccine. Study-wide findings and caveats: Regions 160-218 and 743-854 dominated among vaccine-associated CD4 TCRs spanning spike. Only 5 or 6 people who got AZD1222 tested seropositive at baseline.

The TCR was taken from an adult in good health. The sample consisted of peripheral blood, taken on day 0 of AZD1222 vaccination. The chain is built from TRBV7-2 and TRBJ2-3; D perhaps matches TRBD1 (6 bases). The CDR3 region has the DNA TGTGCCAGCAGCTTAGGGGGGTTTGGGGGCGAGTCAGATACGCAGTATTTT. It codes for CASSLGGFGGESDTQYF.